This paragraph reports one T cell receptor (beta chain). Its target is not known. Libraries were prepared by immunoSEQ multiplex PCR; TCRdb keeps only in-frame clonotypes and omits some of them. The sample carries tens of thousands of clones, about 90% recorded once. This sample is part of a study of T cell responses to AZD1222 COVID-19 vaccine. Second doses that came at about 4 or about 12 weeks were put together. Whole-study findings and limits: Nearly half of spike-specific TCRs reportedly target variant regions that are unmutated in the B.1.351 and B.1.1.7 variants. Repertoire sampling was restricted to post-peak T cell response timepoints. The donor cohort was predominantly white British with a female majority, and clonal diversity may have been underestimated.

The CDR3 is made up of 14 amino acids. Germline CDR1 KGHSH, CDR2 LQKENI. Trimming left V 3 bases short and J 2 bases short, with 10 bases between. The sequence was obtained from an adult who received the AZD1222 COVID-19 vaccine. Sequences were derived from peripheral blood, sampled 28 days after the second AZD1222 dose. This chain uses TRBV18 with TRBJ1-2, with D possibly being TRBD1 (6 bases). The CDR3 here is CASSPRQENYGYTF. The CDR3 DNA is TGTGCCAGCTCACCTAGACAGGAAAACTATGGCTACACCTTC. Full variable domain (remainder filled in from reference TRBV18 and TRBJ1-2): NAGVMQNPRHLVRRRGQEARLRCSPMKGHSHVYWYRQLPEEGLKFMVYLQKENIIDESGMPKERFSAEFPKEGPSILRIQQVVRGDSAAYFCASSPRQENYGYTFGSGTRLTVV.